This T cell receptor (beta chain) was captured in a study of blood T cell repertoires in COVID-19. At the level of the study: Sources were T cells, B-cell-depleted T cells, or PBMCs; the material itself was cDNA or gDNA.

V shed 2 bases and J 0 bases; nucleotides not matched to a gene: 9. CDR1 is GTSNPN, CDR2 SVGIG, per germline (reference sequence). CDR3 size: 16 residues. Authors' processing steps: Counts of nucleated cells, estimated from reference gene primer amplification, were obtained. Sequencing used immunoSEQ multiplex PCR; TCRdb keeps in-frame clones, though not all of them. V, J and clone size are those of that table, while D and trimming were read from the DNA. The repertoire holds some 200,000 clones, with about 88% as singletons. This sequence joins TRBV30 and TRBJ2-7; 8 nucleotides match TRBD1. The sequence was collected from a man aged 45-65 years with COVID-19, enrolled during active disease. Sequenced material: peripheral blood. CDR3 amino acids: CAWSSRDRKRSYEQYF. The CDR3 nucleotides are TGTGCCTGGAGTTCCCGGGACAGGAAACGCTCCTACGAGCAGTACTTC.